This paragraph covers one T cell receptor beta chain sequence. Sequencing was performed with immunoSEQ multiplex PCR; in TCRdb, only in-frame clones are kept and a portion is missing. The table has 200,000 to 300,000 clones, about 82% seen once. The sample comes from a study of blood T cell repertoires in COVID-19. Study in general: The cDNA or gDNA used as material had been derived from T cells, B-cell-depleted T cells, or PBMCs.

CDR1 and CDR2 (germline): MNHEY, SVGAGI. This CDR3 has 12 residues. The V and J ends lost 4 bases and 4 bases respectively, with 5 bases between them. Individuals drawn from 24 US areas were about 18 to 100 years old. This sequence joins TRBV6-5 and TRBJ2-1; D gene unclear. The TCR sequence derives from a woman aged 50 to 60 who had recovered from COVID-19. The sequenced sample was PBMCs or T cells enriched from blood (not recorded which). The CDR3 loop is CASSSRYNEQFF. CDR3 nucleotides: TGTGCCAGCAGTTCCCGTTACAATGAGCAGTTCTTC.